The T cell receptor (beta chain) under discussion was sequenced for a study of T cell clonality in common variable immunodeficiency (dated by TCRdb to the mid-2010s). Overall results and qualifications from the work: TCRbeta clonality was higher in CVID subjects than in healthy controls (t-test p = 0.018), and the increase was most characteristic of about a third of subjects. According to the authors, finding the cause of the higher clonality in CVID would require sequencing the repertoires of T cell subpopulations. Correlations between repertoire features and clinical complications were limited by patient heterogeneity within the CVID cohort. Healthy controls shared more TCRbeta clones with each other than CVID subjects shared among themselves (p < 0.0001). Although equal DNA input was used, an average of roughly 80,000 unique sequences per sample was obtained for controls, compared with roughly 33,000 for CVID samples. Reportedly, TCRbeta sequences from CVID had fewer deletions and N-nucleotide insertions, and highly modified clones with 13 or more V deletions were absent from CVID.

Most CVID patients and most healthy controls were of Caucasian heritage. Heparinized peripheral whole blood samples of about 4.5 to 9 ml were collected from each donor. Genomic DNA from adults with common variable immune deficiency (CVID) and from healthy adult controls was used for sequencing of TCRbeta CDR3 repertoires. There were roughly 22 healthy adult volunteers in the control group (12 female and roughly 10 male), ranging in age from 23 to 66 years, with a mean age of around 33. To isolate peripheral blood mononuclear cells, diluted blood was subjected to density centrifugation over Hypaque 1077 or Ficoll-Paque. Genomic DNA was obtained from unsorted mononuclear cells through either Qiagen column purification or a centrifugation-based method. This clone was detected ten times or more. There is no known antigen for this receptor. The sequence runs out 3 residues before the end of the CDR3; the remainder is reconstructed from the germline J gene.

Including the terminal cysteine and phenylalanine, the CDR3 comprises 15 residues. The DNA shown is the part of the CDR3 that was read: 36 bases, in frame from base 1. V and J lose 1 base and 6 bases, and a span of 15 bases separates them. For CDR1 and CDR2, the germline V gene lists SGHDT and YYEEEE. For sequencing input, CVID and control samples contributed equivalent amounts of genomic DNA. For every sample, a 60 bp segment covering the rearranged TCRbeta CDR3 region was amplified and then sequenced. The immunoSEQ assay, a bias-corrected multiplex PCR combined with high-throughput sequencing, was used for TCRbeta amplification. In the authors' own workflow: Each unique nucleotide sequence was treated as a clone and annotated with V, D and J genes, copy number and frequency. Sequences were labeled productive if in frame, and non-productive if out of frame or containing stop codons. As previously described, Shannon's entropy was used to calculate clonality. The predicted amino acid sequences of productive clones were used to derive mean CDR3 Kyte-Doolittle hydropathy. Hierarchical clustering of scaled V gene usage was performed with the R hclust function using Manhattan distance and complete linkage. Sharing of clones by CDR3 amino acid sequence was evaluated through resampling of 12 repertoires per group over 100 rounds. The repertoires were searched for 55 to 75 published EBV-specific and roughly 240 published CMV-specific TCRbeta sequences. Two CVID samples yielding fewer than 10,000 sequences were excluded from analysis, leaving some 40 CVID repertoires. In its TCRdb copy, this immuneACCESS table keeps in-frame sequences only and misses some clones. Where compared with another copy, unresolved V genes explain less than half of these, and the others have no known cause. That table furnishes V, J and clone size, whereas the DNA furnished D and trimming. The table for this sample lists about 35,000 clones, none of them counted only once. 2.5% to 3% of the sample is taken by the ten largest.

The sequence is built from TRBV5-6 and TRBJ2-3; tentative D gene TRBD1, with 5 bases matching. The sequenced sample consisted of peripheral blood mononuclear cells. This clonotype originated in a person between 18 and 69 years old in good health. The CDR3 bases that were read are TGTGCCAGCAGCTTGTCGGCAGGGAAGTCGGATACG. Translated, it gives CASSLSAGKSDT. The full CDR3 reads CASSLSAGKSDTQYF.